The present TCR beta chain was sequenced within a study of CD8+CD57+ T cells in acquired aplastic anemia. Overall study results and limits: CD8+ Simpson's diversity showed no significant patient-control difference.

Sequencing was done on patients that had shown CD8+CD57+ cell expansion by flow cytometry. This clonotype is a singleton in its sample. No antigen is known for it. With 1 base removed from V and 3 bases from J, the gap between germline ends came to 11 bases. CDR1 and CDR2 from the germline V gene are SQVTM and ANQGSEA. The CDR3 is made up of 14 amino acids. Profiling of TCR beta VDJ combinations and CDR3 sequences used genomic DNA as template. TCRdb reanalysed the reads using MiXCR and keeps one entry per CDR3 protein. The sample shows about 180,000 distinct CDR3 sequences, 48% of them seen only once. This chain links TRBV29-1 with TRBJ2-3, with D possibly matching TRBD1 (5 bases). Sample: sorted CD4+, CD8+, or CD8+CD57+ T cells (not recorded which) from PBMCs. The TCR comes from a human donor with aplastic anemia. The CDR3 DNA reads as TGCAGCGTTGAAGCCCTCAGGGAAACAGATACGCAGTATTTT. Translating it yields CSVEALRETDTQYF.